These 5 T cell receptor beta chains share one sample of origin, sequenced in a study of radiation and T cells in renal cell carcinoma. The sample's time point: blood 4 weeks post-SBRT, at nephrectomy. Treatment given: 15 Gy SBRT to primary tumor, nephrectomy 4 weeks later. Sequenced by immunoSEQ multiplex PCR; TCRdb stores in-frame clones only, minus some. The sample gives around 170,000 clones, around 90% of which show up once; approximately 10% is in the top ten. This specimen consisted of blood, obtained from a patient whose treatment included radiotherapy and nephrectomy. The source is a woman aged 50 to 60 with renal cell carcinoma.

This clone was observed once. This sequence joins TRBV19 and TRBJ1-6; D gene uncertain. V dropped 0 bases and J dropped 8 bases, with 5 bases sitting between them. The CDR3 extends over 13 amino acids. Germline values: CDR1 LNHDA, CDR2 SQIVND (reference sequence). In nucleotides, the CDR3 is TGTGCCAGTAGTATAGATATGGATTCACCCCTCCACTTT. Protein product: CASSIDMDSPLHF. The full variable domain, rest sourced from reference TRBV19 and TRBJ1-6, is DGGITQSPKYLFRKEGQNVTLSCEQNLNHDAMYWYRQDPGQGLRLIYYSQIVNDFQKGDIAEGYSVSREKKESFPLTVTSAQKNPTAFYLCASSIDMDSPLHFGNGTRLTVT.

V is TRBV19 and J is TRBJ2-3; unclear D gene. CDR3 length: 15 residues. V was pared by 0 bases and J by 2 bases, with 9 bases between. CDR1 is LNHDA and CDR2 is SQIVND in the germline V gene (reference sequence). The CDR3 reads CASSIDPSNTDTQYF. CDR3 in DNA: TGTGCCAGTAGTATAGATCCCTCGAACACAGATACGCAGTATTTT.

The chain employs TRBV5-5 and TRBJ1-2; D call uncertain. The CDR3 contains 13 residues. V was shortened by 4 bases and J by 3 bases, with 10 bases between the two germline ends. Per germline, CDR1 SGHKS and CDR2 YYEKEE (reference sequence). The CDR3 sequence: CASSLTRDYGYTF. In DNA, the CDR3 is TGTGCCAGCAGCCTGACCCGGGACTATGGCTACACCTTC.

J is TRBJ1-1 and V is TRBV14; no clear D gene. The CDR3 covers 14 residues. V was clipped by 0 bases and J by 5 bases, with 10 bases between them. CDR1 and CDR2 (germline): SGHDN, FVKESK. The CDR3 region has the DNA TGTGCCAGCAGCCAAGAATTCGCGGGGACTGAAGCTTTCTTT. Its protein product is CASSQEFAGTEAFF.

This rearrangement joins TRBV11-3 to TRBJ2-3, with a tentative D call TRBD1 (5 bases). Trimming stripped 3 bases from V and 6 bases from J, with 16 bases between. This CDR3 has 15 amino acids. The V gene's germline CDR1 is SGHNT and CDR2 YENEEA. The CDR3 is CASSLGPTPEDTQYF. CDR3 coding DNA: TGTGCCAGCAGCTTGGGGCCTACCCCAGAGGATACGCAGTATTTT. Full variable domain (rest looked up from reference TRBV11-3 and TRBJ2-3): EAGVVQSPRYKIIEKKQPVAFWCNPISGHNTLYWYLQNLGQGPELLIRYENEEAVDDSQLPKDRFSAERLKGVDSTLKIQPAELGDSAVYLCASSLGPTPEDTQYFGPGTRLTVL.